Shown below are 9 T cell receptor beta chains from a single sample sequenced in a study of T cell responses to AZD1222 COVID-19 vaccine. Only in-frame clones appear in the TCRdb table, and some are missing; sequencing was by immunoSEQ multiplex PCR. The table records 100,000 or so clones, 80% to 90% of them present only once. The material sequenced was peripheral blood, taken on day 0 of MenACWY control vaccination. These receptors were obtained from an adult in good health.

This clone was seen once. The rearrangement joins TRBV5-1 to TRBJ2-1; 11 bases are shared with TRBD2. The V gene end was trimmed by 5 bases and the J gene end by 8 bases; junction bases not matched to a gene: 6. The CDR3 runs to 14 residues. The germline CDR1 and CDR2 sequences are SGHRS and YFSETQ. CDR3 DNA sequence: TGCGCCAGCAGTATGACTAGCGGGACCTATGAGCAGTTCTTC. It encodes CASSMTSGTYEQFF.

V is TRBV28 and J is TRBJ2-5; D gene unclear. This CDR3 contains 14 residues. The V gene's germline CDR1 is MDHEN and CDR2 SYDVKM. V was pared by 6 bases and J by 9 bases, with 20 bases between. CDR3 nucleotide sequence: TGTGCCAGCAGGCCCCTGGGCGCCTCAAGGGCCCAGTACTTC. Encoded protein: CASRPLGASRAQYF. Together with reference TRBV28 and TRBJ2-5, the CDR3 gives the full variable domain: DVKVTQSSRYLVKRTGEKVFLECVQDMDHENMFWYRQDPGLGLRLIYFSYDVKMKEKGDIPEGYSVSREKKERFSLILESASTNQTSMYLCASRPLGASRAQYFGPGTRLLVL.

The chain has TRBV27 and TRBJ2-3, with TRBD2 as a possible D gene (5 bases). This CDR3 contains 15 residues. V dropped 4 bases and J dropped 5 bases, with 16 bases sitting between them. Per the germline V gene, CDR1 is MNHEY and CDR2 is SMNVEV (reference sequence). This CDR3 is CASSSRRAEGDTQYF. The CDR3 coding sequence is TGTGCCAGCAGTTCGCGGCGGGCTGAGGGAGATACGCAGTATTTT.

This rearrangement joins TRBV12-3 or TRBV12-4 to TRBJ1-4, with D uncertain. The CDR3 consists of 12 residues. V lost 8 bases and J lost 3, with 7 bases in between. The CDR3, as DNA: TGTGCCAGCGGGCAGTCTAATGAAAAACTGTTTTTT. Its translation is CASGQSNEKLFF.

The chain joins TRBV5-1 to TRBJ1-5; maybe TRBD1 (6 bases). Between the trimmed V and J ends, which lost 1 base and 4 bases, there was a span of 15 bases. Germline loops: CDR1 SGHRS, CDR2 YFSETQ. The CDR3 contains 16 residues. DNA of the CDR3: TGCGCCAGCAGCTTGTCAGGGGAGGGCGGAAATCAGCCCCAGCATTTT. It specifies CASSLSGEGGNQPQHF.

The rearrangement links TRBV20-1 to TRBJ2-5; 10 positions agree with TRBD2. CDR1 and CDR2 (germline): DFQATT, SNEGSKA (reference sequence). The CDR3 spans 15 residues. Unmatched junction bases numbered 6, after V lost 3 bases and J lost 2 bases. CDR3 DNA: TGCAGTGCTAGTGGGGGACTAGCGCTACAAGAGACCCAGTACTTC. Translated, it gives CSASGGLALQETQYF.

This clone showed up just once. This chain uses TRBV13 with TRBJ1-2; 11 bases fit TRBD1. This CDR3 has 14 residues. CDR1 and CDR2 from the germline V gene are PRHDT and FYEKMQ (reference sequence). V shed 5 bases and J 6 bases; nucleotides not matched to a gene: 5. CDR3 DNA sequence: TGTGCCAGCAGCGGCTCGGACAGGGGGCATGGCTACACCTTC. Its translation: CASSGSDRGHGYTF. Combining the CDR3 with reference TRBV13 and TRBJ1-2 gives the whole variable domain AAGVIQSPRHLIKEKRETATLKCYPIPRHDTVYWYQQGPGQDPQFLISFYEKMQSDKGSIPDRFSAQQFSDYHSELNMSSLELGDSALYFCASSGSDRGHGYTFGSGTRLTVV.

V usage is TRBV12-3 or TRBV12-4 and J usage is TRBJ1-1; D is unclear. V was cut by 6 bases and J by 3 bases, with 11 bases left in between. This CDR3 has 13 residues. The DNA of the CDR3 is TGTGCCAGCAGCTTTGGGGTTTACACTGAAGCTTTCTTT. This translates into CASSFGVYTEAFF.

This clone was counted once. As DNA, the CDR3 is TGTGCCAGCAGCTTTGTGGTGCCTGGGGCCAACGTCCTGACTTTC. This translates into CASSFVVPGANVLTF. The chain uses TRBV7-2 and TRBJ2-6; D remains unclear. CDR3 size: 15 residues. V was pared by 3 bases and J by 2 bases, with 8 bases between. Germline V CDR1 and CDR2: SGHTA, FQGNSA.